This TCR beta chain derives from a study of T cell changes during pregnancy in multiple sclerosis. This CDR3 is 17 amino acids long. Per the germline V gene, CDR1 is MGHDK and CDR2 is SYGVNS. V was clipped by 4 bases and J by 4 bases; unmatched bases: 4. Repertoires were generated with immunoSEQ multiplex PCR, while TCRdb's copy carries only in-frame clones and drops some. The sample yields about 79,000 clones, 75% to 95% seen once. The rearrangement uses TRBV25-1 and TRBJ2-1; 16 nucleotides line up with TRBD2. The starting material was CD4+ T cells from peripheral blood mononuclear cells, obtained in the second trimester of pregnancy. This TCR derives from a female donor with multiple sclerosis, enrolled in a pregnancy study. In nucleotides, the CDR3 is TGTGCCAGCAGTGCCGGGACTAGCGGGAGGGAGTACAATGAGCAGTTCTTC. It translates to CASSAGTSGREYNEQFF.